These 31 T cell receptor beta chains originate from one sample sequenced in a study of blood T cell repertoires in COVID-19. Using immunoSEQ multiplex PCR, the repertoire was profiled, and TCRdb retains in-frame clones only, with some absent. The sample consists of 95,000 to 150,000 clones, about 83% of them appearing once. Sequences were obtained from PBMCs or T cells enriched from blood (not recorded which). The receptor set was obtained from a woman under 40 who had recovered from COVID-19.

This sequence joins TRBV21-1 and TRBJ2-7; the D call TRBD1 from the table was never checked on the DNA. TRBV21-1 has pseudogene status. The CDR3 covers 15 residues. The chain's CDR3 is CASSKGQGDSYEQYF. CDR3 in DNA: TGTGCCAGCAGCAAGGGACAGGGAGACTCCTACGAGCAGTACTTC.

The V and J genes are TRBV28 and TRBJ2-7; 10 bases match TRBD1. With V trimmed by 4 bases and J by 3 bases, 9 bases remained unmatched. The CDR3 is made up of 16 amino acids. Germline V CDR1 and CDR2: MDHEN, SYDVKM. DNA of the CDR3: TGTGCCAGCAGTTCCTCCGGGACAGGGGCCTTCTACGAGCAGTACTTC. Amino acids: CASSSSGTGAFYEQYF.

This clone was observed a single time. The chain employs TRBV28 and TRBJ1-3, with D tentatively TRBD1 (6 bases). This CDR3 comprises 15 residues. Per germline, CDR1 MDHEN and CDR2 SYDVKM. The ends were cut back, 7 bases at V and 4 bases at J, with 17 bases in the middle. This CDR3 is CASKGGGASGNTIYF. The CDR3, as DNA: TGTGCCAGCAAAGGGGGGGGCGCATCCGGAAACACCATATATTTT.

The V gene is TRBV24-1, the J gene TRBJ2-1, with 10 bases matching TRBD2. The germline V gene has CDR1 KGHDR and CDR2 SFDVKD. The J segment lost 7 bases and the V segment lost 7 bases, leaving 9 bases of the junction unmatched. The CDR3 runs to 15 residues. CDR3 DNA sequence: TGTGCCACCAGCCCTTCTAGCGGGAGTCGAAATGAGCAGTTCTTC. This sequence encodes CATSPSSGSRNEQFF.

The J gene is TRBJ2-2, the V gene TRBV2, with TRBD2 matching 11 bases. This CDR3 is 15 amino acids long. J gave up 4 bases and V 5 bases, and 3 bases lay outside the gene matches. In germline, CDR1 is SNHLY, CDR2 FYNNEI. The CDR3 loop reads CASSLAGGGTGELFF. The CDR3 DNA follows: TGTGCCAGCAGTCTAGCGGGAGGCGGCACCGGGGAGCTGTTTTTT.

V is TRBV30 and J is TRBJ2-2, with D perhaps TRBD2 (7 bases). V was trimmed by 1 base and J by 0 bases, leaving 9 bases between them. This CDR3 contains 15 residues. The germline CDR1 and CDR2 sequences are GTSNPN and SVGIG (reference sequence). CDR3 sequence reads: CAWSGGGSNTGELFF. CDR3 nucleotide sequence: TGTGCCTGGAGTGGGGGGGGCTCGAACACCGGGGAGCTGTTTTTT.

For the CDR3, the DNA is TGTGCCTGGCGGGTGGGGGCGCCTGGTGAAAAACTGTTTTTT. This codes for CAWRVGAPGEKLFF. The rearrangement joins TRBV30 to TRBJ1-4, with TRBD1 as a possible D gene (6 bases). This CDR3 spans 14 amino acids. Germline assignment: CDR1 GTSNPN and CDR2 SVGIG (reference sequence). V was pared by 5 bases and J by 7 bases, with 17 bases between.

CDR3: CASSIGHTYNEQFF. The CDR3 nucleotides are TGTGCCAGTAGTATAGGCCACACCTACAATGAGCAGTTCTTC. This sequence joins TRBV19 and TRBJ2-1; D is uncertain. This CDR3 has 14 amino acids. Germline CDR1 and CDR2: LNHDA and SQIVND (reference sequence). V lost 1 base and J 2 bases, leaving 6 bases between the germline ends.

This chain joins TRBV30 and TRBJ2-7; the D gene is possibly TRBD2 (5 bases). V lost 1 base, J lost 0 bases, and 10 bases lay in between. The CDR3 has 14 residues. In germline, CDR1 is GTSNPN, CDR2 SVGIG (reference sequence). The CDR3 loop reads CAWSGTGSSYEQYF. As DNA, the CDR3 is TGTGCCTGGAGTGGGACGGGAAGCTCCTACGAGCAGTACTTC.

This chain links TRBV29-1 with TRBJ1-2, with D possibly TRBD1 on 5 matching bases. V dropped 1 base and J dropped 1 base, with 16 bases sitting between them. CDR3 length equals 16 residues. The V gene's germline CDR1 is SQVTM and CDR2 ANQGSEA. The CDR3 DNA is TGCAGCGTTGAAGGAAAGCCAGGGCTTGTTAACTATGGCTACACCTTC. Translation gives CSVEGKPGLVNYGYTF.

J is TRBJ2-7 and V is TRBV6-2 or TRBV6-3, with 7 bases that match TRBD1. Germline assignment: CDR1 MNHEY and CDR2 SVGEGT. There are 13 residues in the CDR3. V gave up 6 bases and J gave up 5 bases; unmatched junction bases: 7. DNA of the CDR3: TGTGCCAGCAGCTTACGTCAGGGGGACGAGCAGTACTTC. Translated, it gives CASSLRQGDEQYF.

This chain links TRBV30 with TRBJ1-3; no clear D. V was trimmed by 4 bases and J by 0 bases, leaving 13 bases between them. This CDR3 region has 15 residues. Germline-derived CDR1 and CDR2 are GTSNPN and SVGIG (reference sequence). This CDR3 reads CAWTAAGFSGNTIYF. The CDR3 coding sequence is TGTGCCTGGACCGCGGCGGGGTTCTCTGGAAACACCATATATTTT.

The V gene is TRBV20-1, the J gene TRBJ1-5; no clear D. CDR3 length: 11 residues. V gave up 3 bases and J gave up 4 bases, with 4 bases separating them. Germline V gene sequence: CDR1 DFQATT, CDR2 SNEGSKA (reference sequence). In nucleotides, the CDR3 is TGCAGTGCTAGTACTAATCAGCCCCAGCATTTT. Residues: CSASTNQPQHF.

The V and J genes are TRBV5-1 and TRBJ2-7; 8 bases align to TRBD1. The CDR3 is 14 amino acids. Germline CDR1 and CDR2: SGHRS and YFSETQ. The V and J ends lost 4 bases and 5 bases, in that order; junction bases with no gene match: 8. CDR3: CASSPRTGQDEQYF. As DNA, the CDR3 is TGCGCCAGCAGCCCTCGGACAGGGCAAGACGAGCAGTACTTC.

This clone has a count of ten or more. This CDR3 is also generated by other DNA sequences in the sample. DNA for the CDR3: TGTGCCAGCAGGGACAGCTCTGGAAACACCATATATTTT. Translated: CASRDSSGNTIYF. The J gene is TRBJ1-3, the V gene TRBV6-6; D perhaps matches TRBD1 (6 bases). Trimming cost V 6 bases and J 0 bases, with 6 bases left between them. This CDR3 has 13 residues. Germline CDR1 and CDR2: MNHNY and SVGAGI (reference sequence).

This sequence joins TRBV7-2 and TRBJ2-7; TRBD2 aligns across 7 bases. The CDR3 is 15 amino acids. Germline trimming cut 3 bases from V and 2 bases from J; bases unmatched to any gene: 7. Germline V gene sequence: CDR1 SGHTA, CDR2 FQGNSA. CDR3 sequence (DNA): TGTGCCAGCAGCTTCGAGCGGGGATCCCCCTACGAGCAGTACTTC. It encodes CASSFERGSPYEQYF.

J is TRBJ2-7 and V is TRBV28; the D is unclear. The germline gives CDR1 MDHEN, CDR2 SYDVKM. The V end lost 6 bases, the J end lost 4 bases, and 7 bases lay between the germline ends. CDR3 size: 11 residues. The DNA for the CDR3 is TGTGCCAGCAGAAGACTGTACGAGCAGTACTTC. It is translated as CASRRLYEQYF.

The chain combines TRBV27 with TRBJ2-7; 13 bases map to TRBD2. This CDR3 contains 18 residues. The V segment lost 5 bases and the J segment 3 bases; nucleotides outside the gene matches: 13. Germline values: CDR1 MNHEY, CDR2 SMNVEV (reference sequence). The DNA of the CDR3 is TGTGCCAGCAGTCCCGGACTAGCGGGAGTTCTCGGATACTACGAGCAGTACTTC. This codes for CASSPGLAGVLGYYEQYF.

This chain uses TRBV24-1 with TRBJ2-2; 12 nucleotides agree with TRBD2. The CDR3 loop spans 16 amino acids. V dropped 5 bases and J dropped 0; count of bases not matched to a gene: 0. Germline CDR1 is KGHDR and CDR2 is SFDVKD. CDR3 loop: CATSGTSGTNTGELFF. The CDR3 coding sequence is TGTGCCACCAGTGGGACTAGCGGGACGAACACCGGGGAGCTGTTTTTT.

The chain recombines TRBV9 with TRBJ1-2, with D possibly matching TRBD1 (6 bases). The germline CDR1 and CDR2 sequences are SGDLS and YYNGEE. The V and J ends lost 0 bases and 8 bases respectively, with 11 bases between them. CDR3 size: 13 residues. This CDR3 reads CASSVEGTQGYTF. Here the CDR3 DNA reads TGTGCCAGCAGCGTAGAAGGGACACAAGGCTACACCTTC.

This clone was seen just once. For the CDR3, the DNA is TGTGCCAGCACGACAGGGGCTTTGGGCCCAGATACGCAGTATTTT. Encoded protein: CASTTGALGPDTQYF. The rearrangement uses TRBV27 and TRBJ2-3; 8 positions match TRBD1. The CDR3 is made up of 15 amino acids. After removal of 7 bases from V and 4 bases from J, the junction contained 10 bases not matched to a gene. CDR1 MNHEY and CDR2 SMNVEV come from the germline V gene (reference sequence).

The rearrangement links TRBV5-1 to TRBJ2-5; maybe TRBD1 (5 bases). Trimming took 6 bases from V and 5 from J, leaving 14 bases between them. Germline lookup yields CDR1 SGHRS and CDR2 YFSETQ. This CDR3 spans 13 amino acids. CDR3 sequence (DNA): TGCGCCAGCAAACGTGGACACACGGAGACCCAGTACTTC. It specifies CASKRGHTETQYF.

This chain joins TRBV27 and TRBJ2-3; TRBD2 aligns across 7 bases. CDR1 and CDR2 from the germline V gene are MNHEY and SMNVEV (reference sequence). The V and J ends lost 3 bases and 6 bases, in that order; junction bases with no gene match: 15. The CDR3 contains 17 residues. The DNA for the CDR3 is TGTGCCAGCAGTTTCCGCGCTAGCGGAGGCCCCAGGGATACGCAGTATTTT. Its translation is CASSFRASGGPRDTQYF.

The rearrangement uses TRBV9 and TRBJ1-6, with D perhaps matching TRBD1 (5 bases). The V and J ends lost 7 bases and 9 bases respectively, with 14 bases between them. CDR1 and CDR2 from the germline V gene are SGDLS and YYNGEE. The CDR3 contains 13 residues. The chain's CDR3 is CASSLQGASPLHF. The CDR3 DNA reads TGTGCCAGCTCCCTCCAAGGGGCTTCACCCCTCCACTTT.

This chain uses TRBV19 with TRBJ1-1; D unresolved. The CDR3 loop spans 15 amino acids. Germline CDR1 LNHDA, CDR2 SQIVND (reference sequence). V lost 1 base and J lost 0, with 9 bases in between. The CDR3 DNA reads TGTGCCAGTAGTATAGGTCCAGGAATGAACACTGAAGCTTTCTTT. Amino acid sequence: CASSIGPGMNTEAFF.

The chain combines TRBV7-8 with TRBJ1-2; no firm D call. There are 12 residues in the CDR3. The V and J ends lost 5 bases and 6 bases respectively, with 10 bases between them. In germline, CDR1 is SGHVS, CDR2 FQNEAQ. The CDR3 coding sequence is TGTGCCAGCAGCCCCGACGGGAATGGCTACACCTTC. Protein: CASSPDGNGYTF.

The chain uses TRBV6-5 and TRBJ1-1, with a tentative D call TRBD1 (6 bases). The CDR3 loop spans 14 amino acids. Germline CDR1 reads MNHEY; CDR2 reads SVGAGI. V was shortened by 2 bases and J by 0 bases, with 7 bases between the two germline ends. CDR3 protein: CASSYGGMNTEAFF. The CDR3 DNA is TGTGCCAGCAGTTACGGGGGCATGAACACTGAAGCTTTCTTT.

The rearrangement uses TRBV11-2 and TRBJ2-7; 12 nucleotides match TRBD2. V gave up 3 bases and J gave up 7 bases; unmatched junction bases: 7. Germline V gives CDR1 SGHAT, CDR2 FQNNGV. CDR3 length equals 15 residues. CDR3 nucleotides: TGTGCCAGCAGCTTGGCTAGCGGGAGGGCAGGGGAGCAGTACTTC. This codes for CASSLASGRAGEQYF.

The V call is TRBV6-5, the J call TRBJ2-5, with 9 nucleotides matching TRBD1. The V and J ends lost 6 bases and 1 base, in that order; junction bases with no gene match: 0. The length of the CDR3 is 13 residues. Looked up from germline, CDR1 is MNHEY and CDR2 is SVGAGI. The CDR3 nucleotides read TGTGCCAGCAGGGACAGGGGCCAAGAGACCCAGTACTTC. The encoded protein is CASRDRGQETQYF.

The chain links TRBV5-6 to TRBJ2-3; the match to TRBD1 covers 9 bases. Germline values: CDR1 SGHDT, CDR2 YYEEEE. The CDR3 spans 16 residues. J lost 2 bases, V lost 5 bases, and 9 bases had no gene match. The CDR3 nucleotides read TGTGCCAGCAGATGGACCGGGACAGGGAACACAGATACGCAGTATTTT. As protein: CASRWTGTGNTDTQYF.

The chain has TRBV15 and TRBJ2-1; 8 bases line up with TRBD1. Trimming cost V 3 bases and J 0 bases; bases outside gene matches: 13. Germline V gene data show CDR1 as LNHNV and CDR2 as YYDKDF (reference sequence). This CDR3 has 19 amino acids. The CDR3 sequence is CATSRAQGAPSSSYNEQFF. CDR3 DNA: TGTGCCACCAGCAGGGCTCAGGGGGCACCTTCGAGCTCCTACAATGAGCAGTTCTTC.